These 2 T cell receptor beta chains were all obtained from the same sample, sequenced in a study of blood T cell repertoires in COVID-19 (TCRdb year 2020). Libraries were built with the immunoSEQ multiplex PCR assay. Imported from immuneACCESS, the table was reduced by TCRdb to in-frame sequences with V and J called. These copies leave out some clones; in studies compared against another copy, an unresolved V gene accounts for under half, and the cause of the remainder is not known. The sample table holds 340,000 or so clones, of which 70% to 90% were seen once. The ten largest account for around 4% of the sample. The sample comprised PBMCs or T cells enriched from blood (not recorded which). The origin of the receptors is a woman in her forties with acute COVID-19.

V usage is TRBV4-3 and J usage is TRBJ2-4; the D gene is possibly TRBD1 (6 bases). CDR1 and CDR2 (germline): LGHNA, YSLEER. Trimming pared 0 bases from V and 9 bases from J, leaving 15 bases between. The CDR3 is 15 residues long. The CDR3 coding sequence is TGCGCCAGCAGCCAAGATGTGGGACGAGGGGGCATTCAGTACTTC. Its translation: CASSQDVGRGGIQYF.

V is TRBV20-1 and J is TRBJ1-6, with D maybe TRBD1 (6 bases). The germline V gene has CDR1 DFQATT and CDR2 SNEGSKA (reference sequence). The CDR3 contains 14 residues. The V and J ends lost 3 bases and 8 bases respectively, with 14 bases between them. Written as DNA, the CDR3 is TGCAGTGCTAGTCCGGGACAATCTGATTCACCCCTCCACTTT. It translates to CSASPGQSDSPLHF.